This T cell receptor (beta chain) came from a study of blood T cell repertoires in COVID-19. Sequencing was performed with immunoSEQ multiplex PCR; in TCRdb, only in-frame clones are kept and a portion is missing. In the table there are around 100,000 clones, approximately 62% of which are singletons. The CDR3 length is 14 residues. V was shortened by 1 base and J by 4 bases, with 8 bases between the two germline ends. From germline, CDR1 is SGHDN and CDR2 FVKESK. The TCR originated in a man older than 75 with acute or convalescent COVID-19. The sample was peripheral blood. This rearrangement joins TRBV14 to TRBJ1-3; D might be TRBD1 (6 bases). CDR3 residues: CASSQVGGGNTIYF. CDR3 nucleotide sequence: TGTGCCAGCAGCCAAGTTGGGGGCGGAAACACCATATATTTT.